Shown below are 27 T cell receptor beta chains from a single sample sequenced in a study of siplizumab effects on memory and regulatory T cells. Produced via immunoSEQ multiplex PCR; TCRdb's table is partial and in-frame only. The data show around 86,000 clones, 90% to 95% seen once. Source material: non-Treg CD4+ T cells sorted from blood. Receptors originate from a human donor in good health.

V usage is TRBV2 and J usage is TRBJ1-2, with D possibly matching TRBD1 (5 bases). The germline V gene has CDR1 SNHLY and CDR2 FYNNEI. CDR3 length: 14 amino acids. V lost 4 bases and J 3 bases, leaving 12 bases between the germline ends. CDR3 protein: CASSGFRGDYGYTF. CDR3 nucleotide sequence: TGTGCCAGCAGTGGGTTCCGGGGGGACTATGGCTACACCTTC.

The gene calls are TRBV7-6 and TRBJ2-1; D gene unclear. With 0 bases removed from V and 6 bases from J, the gap between germline ends came to 9 bases. CDR1 is SGHVS, CDR2 FNYEAQ, per germline. The length of the CDR3 is 14 residues. The chain's CDR3 is CASSLARLGNEQFF. The CDR3 region has the DNA TGTGCCAGCAGCTTAGCCAGGTTAGGCAATGAGCAGTTCTTC.

The gene calls are TRBV11-2 and TRBJ2-1; D remains ambiguous. Germline V lookup: CDR1 SGHAT, CDR2 FQNNGV. Deletions cut 5 bases from V and 5 bases from J, with 22 bases between. The CDR3 spans 17 residues. The chain's CDR3 is CASSTQTVSPDNNEQFF. CDR3 bases: TGTGCCAGCAGCACTCAAACAGTCTCCCCCGATAACAATGAGCAGTTCTTC.

This clone was found once. The sample carries other DNA sequences with the same CDR3. This chain joins TRBV19 and TRBJ2-3; 9 nucleotides line up with TRBD2. Trimming took 5 bases from V and 2 from J; bases not matched to a gene: 5. Germline V gene sequence: CDR1 LNHDA, CDR2 SQIVND (reference sequence). This CDR3 comprises 15 residues. The CDR3 here is CASSLLAGDTDTQYF. CDR3 nucleotide sequence: TGTGCCAGTAGTCTACTAGCGGGTGACACAGATACGCAGTATTTT.

This clone turned up a few times. The chain has TRBV11-2 and TRBJ1-2; D is unclear. This CDR3 contains 14 residues. Trimming pared 7 bases from V and 2 bases from J, leaving 14 bases between. CDR1 SGHAT and CDR2 FQNNGV come from the germline V gene. The CDR3 here is CASTSRSENYGYTF. The CDR3 coding sequence is TGTGCCAGCACTTCTCGATCTGAGAACTATGGCTACACCTTC.

V usage is TRBV5-6 and J usage is TRBJ2-4; D call uncertain. CDR3 length: 15 amino acids. V was clipped by 5 bases and J by 0 bases, with 12 bases between them. Germline values: CDR1 SGHDT, CDR2 YYEEEE. The CDR3 bases are TGTGCCAGCAGACATAGGACGGTAGCCAAAAACATTCAGTACTTC. Translation gives CASRHRTVAKNIQYF.

The chain recombines TRBV27 with TRBJ2-3; D not resolved. V was shortened by 2 bases and J by 6 bases, with 9 bases between the two germline ends. This CDR3 has 13 residues. Germline V gene sequence: CDR1 MNHEY, CDR2 SMNVEV (reference sequence). The CDR3 loop reads CASSLLLQDTQYF. The CDR3, as DNA: TGTGCCAGCAGTTTACTATTACAGGATACGCAGTATTTT.

This chain uses TRBV27 with TRBJ1-2; the match to TRBD1 covers 7 bases. Germline CDR1 reads MNHEY; CDR2 reads SMNVEV (reference sequence). V gave up 3 bases and J gave up 7 bases; unmatched junction bases: 5. The CDR3 is 13 amino acids. CDR3 nucleotide sequence: TGTGCCAGCAGTTTCCGGACAGGTCTTGGCTACACCTTC. This sequence encodes CASSFRTGLGYTF.

The rearrangement uses TRBV9 and TRBJ2-1; D is perhaps TRBD1 (6 bases). The CDR3 totals 14 residues. Trimming pared 1 base from V and 2 bases from J, leaving 7 bases between. Germline lookup yields CDR1 SGDLS and CDR2 YYNGEE. The CDR3: CASSVTGTYNEQFF. CDR3 sequence (DNA): TGTGCCAGCAGCGTAACAGGGACCTACAATGAGCAGTTCTTC. The full variable domain, rest sourced from reference TRBV9 and TRBJ2-1, is DSGVTQTPKHLITATGQRVTLRCSPRSGDLSVYWYQQSLDQGLQFLIQYYNGEERAKGNILERFSAQQFPDLHSELNLSSLELGDSALYFCASSVTGTYNEQFFGPGTRLTVL.

This chain joins TRBV7-3 and TRBJ2-2; D is possibly TRBD1 (6 bases). Trimming took off 1 base at V and 4 bases at J, with 10 bases between the two ends. CDR1 is SGHTA and CDR2 is FQGTGA in the germline V gene. The CDR3 loop spans 15 amino acids. The CDR3: CASSLSRDITGELFF. The CDR3 nucleotides read TGTGCCAGCAGCTTAAGCAGGGACATCACCGGGGAGCTGTTTTTT.

This chain joins TRBV19 and TRBJ2-7; TRBD1 matches 8 bases. Germline trimming cut 4 bases from V and 0 bases from J; bases unmatched to any gene: 2. The CDR3 covers 14 residues. Germline CDR1 reads LNHDA; CDR2 reads SQIVND (reference sequence). The CDR3 DNA is TGTGCCAGTAGTAGAGGACAGGGCTCCTACGAGCAGTACTTC. The encoded protein is CASSRGQGSYEQYF.

This clone was counted once. Here the CDR3 DNA reads TGTGCCAGCAGTGAAGGGAGGACAGCCACTTCAACTAATGAAAAACTGTTTTTT. Translation gives CASSEGRTATSTNEKLFF. This rearrangement joins TRBV6-1 to TRBJ1-4; maybe TRBD1 (6 bases). Germline values: CDR1 MNHNS, CDR2 SASEGT. The CDR3 spans 18 residues. V shed 1 base and J shed 0 bases, with 15 bases lying between them.

The rearrangement joins TRBV27 to TRBJ2-1; perhaps D is TRBD1 or TRBD2 (5 bases each). Germline CDR1 is MNHEY and CDR2 is SMNVEV (reference sequence). The CDR3 loop spans 16 amino acids. With 7 bases removed from V and 0 bases from J, the gap between germline ends came to 16 bases. CDR3 sequence (DNA): TGTGCCAGCACCACAAAGGTCGGGGCCTCCTACAATGAGCAGTTCTTC. This encodes CASTTKVGASYNEQFF.

The V call is TRBV7-8, the J call TRBJ2-2, with TRBD1 identical over 9 bases. J gave up 4 bases and V 5 bases, and 14 bases lay outside the gene matches. CDR3 size: 18 residues. Germline-derived CDR1 and CDR2 are SGHVS and FQNEAQ. The CDR3 sequence is CASSPGYRGPVSTGELFF. For the CDR3, the DNA is TGTGCCAGCAGCCCGGGATACAGGGGGCCCGTCTCCACCGGGGAGCTGTTTTTT.

The chain has TRBV29-1 and TRBJ1-1; D gene ambiguous. This CDR3 comprises 13 residues. Per germline, CDR1 SQVTM and CDR2 ANQGSEA. The germline V and J ends were trimmed by 0 bases and 6 bases, with 11 bases remaining between them. The CDR3 here is CSVEDEFSAEAFF. The CDR3 bases are TGCAGCGTTGAAGATGAGTTTTCGGCTGAAGCTTTCTTT.

The chain couples TRBV5-1 to TRBJ2-7; D remains unclear. CDR1 and CDR2 (germline): SGHRS, YFSETQ. The CDR3 spans 12 residues. The V end lost 4 bases, the J end lost 2 bases, and 7 bases lay between the germline ends. The CDR3 sequence is CASSADPYEQYF. CDR3 bases: TGCGCCAGCAGCGCGGATCCCTACGAGCAGTACTTC.

CDR3 region: CASKRAGLSYEQYF. The CDR3 DNA reads as TGTGCCAGCAAAAGGGCAGGGTTAAGTTACGAGCAGTACTTC. The chain uses TRBV27 and TRBJ2-7; D possibly corresponds to TRBD1 (5 bases). Deletions cut 7 bases from V and 4 bases from J, with 17 bases between. This CDR3 contains 14 residues. CDR1 is MNHEY, CDR2 SMNVEV, per germline (reference sequence).

V usage is TRBV6-1 and J usage is TRBJ1-1; D may be TRBD1 (6 bases). The CDR3 is made up of 12 amino acids. With 4 bases removed from V and 3 bases from J, the gap between germline ends came to 6 bases. Germline assignment: CDR1 MNHNS and CDR2 SASEGT. The CDR3 DNA reads TGTGCCAGCAGTGGGACAGACACTGAAGCTTTCTTT. It codes for CASSGTDTEAFF.

The chain has TRBV7-2 and TRBJ1-2, with 9 bases that match TRBD1. Germline V gene lookup returns CDR1 SGHTA and CDR2 FQGNSA. This CDR3 has 14 amino acids. The V segment lost 0 bases and the J segment 8 bases; nucleotides outside the gene matches: 4. CDR3 amino acids: CASSLAGTGFGYTF. For the CDR3, the DNA is TGTGCCAGCAGCTTAGCAGGGACAGGGTTCGGCTACACCTTC.

This rearrangement joins TRBV5-6 to TRBJ2-3; 8 bases line up with TRBD1. V was pared by 4 bases and J by 4 bases, with 8 bases of the junction left unmatched. The CDR3 has 15 amino acids. Germline V lookup: CDR1 SGHDT, CDR2 YYEEEE. The CDR3 spells CASSPGAGGADTQYF. Here the CDR3 DNA reads TGTGCCAGCAGCCCCGGGGCAGGGGGCGCAGATACGCAGTATTTT.

The chain is built from TRBV19 and TRBJ1-1; tentatively, D is TRBD1 (6 bases). CDR1 LNHDA and CDR2 SQIVND come from the germline V gene (reference sequence). The CDR3 runs 15 residues. The V end was cut by 4 bases, the J end by 2 bases, with 14 bases between. Here the CDR3 DNA reads TGTGCCAGTAGTACAGTCGACAGGCTAAACACTGAAGCTTTCTTT. It specifies CASSTVDRLNTEAFF.

This clone was counted a single time. This chain joins TRBV6-6 and TRBJ2-5; D is unclear. Germline V CDR1 and CDR2: MNHNY, SVGAGI (reference sequence). The CDR3 runs 11 residues. Trimming took 1 base from V and 5 from J, leaving 2 bases between them. CDR3 sequence (DNA): TGTGCCAGCAGTTACTTGGAGACCCAGTACTTC. Encoded protein: CASSYLETQYF.

The rearrangement uses TRBV4-2 and TRBJ2-5, with 12 bases matching TRBD2. Germline assignment: CDR1 LGHNA and CDR2 YNFKEQ. J gave up 1 base and V 3 bases, and 3 bases lay outside the gene matches. This CDR3 has 16 amino acids. CDR3 protein: CASSHGLAGFQETQYF. In nucleotides, the CDR3 is TGTGCCAGCAGCCACGGACTAGCGGGGTTCCAAGAGACCCAGTACTTC.

The chain joins TRBV25-1 to TRBJ2-1; D possibly uses TRBD1 or TRBD2 (5 bases each). Germline CDR1 reads MGHDK; CDR2 reads SYGVNS. Trimming shortened V by 5 bases and J by 3 bases, and 17 bases separated the two germline ends. The CDR3 covers 16 residues. Here the CDR3 reads CASSPGPWGIYNEQFF. The DNA for the CDR3 is TGTGCCAGCAGTCCGGGCCCGTGGGGGATCTACAATGAGCAGTTCTTC.

The chain couples TRBV6-5 to TRBJ2-2; D unresolved. This CDR3 comprises 14 residues. V shed 6 bases and J shed 4 bases, with 12 bases lying between them. From germline, CDR1 is MNHEY and CDR2 SVGAGI. The DNA of the CDR3 is TGTGCCAGCAGGATCGACCGAAGCACCGGGGAGCTGTTTTTT. Translated: CASRIDRSTGELFF.

V is TRBV2 and J is TRBJ2-1; TRBD2 agrees at 11 bases. The CDR3 is 15 residues long. Germline lookup yields CDR1 SNHLY and CDR2 FYNNEI. Losses at the gene ends were 8 bases for V and 9 bases for J; bases not matched to a gene: 12. CDR3 bases: TGTGCCAGCGCGGAAGGGCTAGCGGGGGGCCTTGAGCAGTTCTTC. It encodes CASAEGLAGGLEQFF.

This chain links TRBV2 with TRBJ1-4; the D gene is possibly TRBD1 (5 bases). Trimming cost V 11 bases and J 8 bases, with 18 bases left between them. From germline, CDR1 is SNHLY and CDR2 FYNNEI. This CDR3 has 13 residues. CDR3 coding DNA: TGTGCCGGGGGGAGACAGACCGGAGAAAAACTGTTTTTT. Translation: CAGGRQTGEKLFF.